This T cell receptor beta chain originates from a study of blood T cell repertoires in COVID-19. About the study: In each case, the material was cDNA or gDNA derived from T cells, B-cell-depleted T cells, or PBMCs.

Study processing details: How many nucleated cells were present was estimated from reference gene primer amplification. TCRdb keeps only in-frame clones here, not all; method: immunoSEQ multiplex PCR. D and trimming were read from the DNA, whereas the V and J calls and clone size are those reported in that table. The sample carries a few hundred thousand clones, approximately 86% recorded once. The germline gives CDR1 SGHTA, CDR2 FQGNSA. V trimming: 2 bases; J trimming: 0 bases; junction bases outside the gene matches: 11. The CDR3 is made up of 19 amino acids. The TCR sequence derives from a woman between 65 and 79 years old with COVID-19, enrolled during active disease. V is TRBV7-2 and J is TRBJ2-3; 10 bases are a match to TRBD1. What was sequenced was peripheral blood. The CDR3 DNA is TGTGCCAGCAGCTTATTATTTTTCGGACAGGGGGTCAGCACAGATACGCAGTATTTT. This encodes CASSLLFFGQGVSTDTQYF.